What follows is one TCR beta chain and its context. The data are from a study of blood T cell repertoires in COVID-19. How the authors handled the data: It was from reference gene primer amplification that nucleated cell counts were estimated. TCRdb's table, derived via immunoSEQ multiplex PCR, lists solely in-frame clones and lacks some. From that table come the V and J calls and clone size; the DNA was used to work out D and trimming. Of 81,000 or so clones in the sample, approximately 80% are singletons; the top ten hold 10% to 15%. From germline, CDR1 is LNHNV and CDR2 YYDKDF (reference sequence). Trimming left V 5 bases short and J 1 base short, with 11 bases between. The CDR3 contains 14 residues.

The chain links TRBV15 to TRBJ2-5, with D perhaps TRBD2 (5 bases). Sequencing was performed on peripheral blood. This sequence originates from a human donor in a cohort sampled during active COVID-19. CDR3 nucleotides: TGTGCCACCAGCCCTCGGACTCGCCAAGAGACCCAGTACTTC. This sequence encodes CATSPRTRQETQYF.